This TCR beta chain was obtained from a study of blood T cell repertoires in COVID-19. In the original processing: Estimates of nucleated cell counts were drawn from the amplification of reference gene primers. Repertoires were generated with immunoSEQ multiplex PCR, while TCRdb's copy carries only in-frame clones and drops some. The DNA gave D and trimming, while V, J and clone size come from that table. The sample has under 200,000 clones; about 90% are singletons. With 7 bases clipped from V and 7 bases from J, the junction kept 8 bases outside the gene matches. This CDR3 region has 14 residues. Germline CDR1 and CDR2: LNHDA and SQIVND (reference sequence). Seattle patient enrollment occurred during active infection, with longitudinal follow-up thereafter.

This TCR was recovered from a woman in her fifties or sixties with COVID-19, enrolled during active disease. J is TRBJ1-2 and V is TRBV19, with 11 bases that match TRBD1. Sequenced sample: peripheral blood. The CDR3 DNA is TGTGCCAGTAACCACCTCGGGACAGGGGGTGGCTACACCTTC. Protein product: CASNHLGTGGGYTF.